The rows below give T cell receptor beta chains drawn from one sample of a study of cytomegalovirus exposure and HLA in healthy donors. Sequenced by immunoSEQ multiplex PCR; TCRdb stores in-frame clones only, minus some. The data show 170,000 or so clones, 84% seen once. The sample taken for sequencing was PBMCs. The receptors stem from a boy between 2 and 10 years old in good health and CMV-seronegative. Both conserved end residues are part of each CDR3. A D gene is named only where the DNA matches it firmly. Clone size appears in some rows only: once, few, many, or a class for an expanded clone.

.,TRBJ2-7,TRBD1,TRBV29-1,14,TGCAGCGTCGATCGGGGACAGGGACTCGGGGGGCAGTACTTC,CSVDRGQGLGGQYF
.,TRBJ2-7,TRBD2,TRBV7-9,15,TGTGCCAGCAGCTCCAGAGGAGCGGGAGGGGACGAGCAGTACTTC,CASSSRGAGGDEQYF
.,TRBJ1-2,TRBD1,TRBV6-6,14,TGTGCCAGCAGTTACCGGACAGGGACTGATGGCTACACCTTC,CASSYRTGTDGYTF
few,TRBJ2-1,TRBD2,TRBV6-5,15,TGTGCCAGCAGGACTAGCGGGAGCTCCTACAATGAGCAGTTCTTC,CASRTSGSSYNEQFF
.,TRBJ2-2,.,TRBV2,14,TGTGCCAGCAGACTAGCCGAGAACACCGGGGAGCTGTTTTTT,CASRLAENTGELFF
.,TRBJ2-7,.,TRBV5-1,13,TGCGCCAGCAGCTTAGGGGAATACTACGAGCAGTACTTC,CASSLGEYYEQYF
.,TRBJ2-7,.,TRBV9,14,TGTGCCAGCAGCGTAGACCCTAGCGTAGACGAGCAGTACTTC,CASSVDPSVDEQYF
.,TRBJ1-2,TRBD1,TRBV30,14,TGTGCCTGGAGACGTCGGGACAGGGGGCCAGGCTACACCTTC,CAWRRRDRGPGYTF
once,TRBJ2-7,TRBD1,TRBV10-2,16,TGCGCCAGCAGTGAGGGGGTACAGGGGGAAGCCTACGAGCAGTACTTC,CASSEGVQGEAYEQYF
few,TRBJ2-7,.,TRBV10-3,16,TGTGCCATCAGTGATCCTCCAAGGGGTATAGGCTACGAGCAGTACTTC,CAISDPPRGIGYEQYF
.,TRBJ2-1,TRBD1,TRBV2,15,TGTGCCAGCACCGAGTGGACAGGAGCGGACAATGAGCAGTTCTTC,CASTEWTGADNEQFF
.,TRBJ2-1,TRBD2,TRBV5-1,15,TGCGCCAGCAGCAAGGGAGCGGGAGAGAACAATGAGCAGTTCTTC,CASSKGAGENNEQFF
.,TRBJ1-3,.,TRBV6-1,13,TGTGCCAGCATTGACGGAGCTGGAAACACCATATATTTT,CASIDGAGNTIYF
.,TRBJ1-2,.,TRBV27,13,TGTGCCAGCAGACGGGGGGCGCACTATGGCTACACCTTC,CASRRGAHYGYTF
.,TRBJ1-5,.,TRBV27,14,TGTGCCAGCAGTTTCCAGTATAGCAATCAGCCCCAGCATTTT,CASSFQYSNQPQHF
few,TRBJ2-5,TRBD2,TRBV4-1,14,TGCGCCAGCAGCCAGCCTAGCGGGAAAGAGACCCAGTACTTC,CASSQPSGKETQYF
.,TRBJ2-1,TRBD2,TRBV11-2,15,TGTGCCAGCAGCTTAGTGACTAGCGGGTGGGCGGAGCAGTTCTTC,CASSLVTSGWAEQFF
.,TRBJ2-7,.,TRBV29-1,14,TGCAGCGTTGAAAGCTCAGGATCTGCCTACGAGCAGTACTTC,CSVESSGSAYEQYF
.,TRBJ1-1,TRBD1,TRBV5-1,14,TGCGCCAGCAGCTCGGACAGGGTGGAGACTGAAGCTTTCTTT,CASSSDRVETEAFF
.,TRBJ2-2,TRBD2,TRBV4-1,19,TGCGCCAGCAGCCAAGATCTCCGGACTAGCGGGAGGAAGGCCGGGGAGCTGTTTTTT,CASSQDLRTSGRKAGELFF
.,TRBJ1-5,.,TRBV30,13,TGTGCCTGGAGTCTGGAGACTCAAGGGCCCCAGCATTTT,CAWSLETQGPQHF
.,TRBJ2-7,.,TRBV9,15,TGTGCCAGCAGCGTCTCGGTCAGGGGGGAATACGAGCAGTACTTC,CASSVSVRGEYEQYF
.,TRBJ1-5,TRBD1,TRBV4-2,18,TGTGCCAGCAGCCAAGGTGGAGGGGGCGCGGGGGGAGGTCAGCCCCAGCATTTT,CASSQGGGGAGGGQPQHF
.,TRBJ2-7,TRBD1,TRBV2,15,TGTGCCAGCTGGTCTTCTGGACAGGGGACCTACGAGCAGTACTTC,CASWSSGQGTYEQYF
.,TRBJ2-3,.,TRBV2,12,TGTGCCAGCAGTCGAAACTCCGATACGCAGTATTTT,CASSRNSDTQYF
once,TRBJ2-6,TRBD2,TRBV18,18,TGTGCCAGCTCGCCCCTAGCGGTTATACAATCTGGGGCCAACGTCCTGACTTTC,CASSPLAVIQSGANVLTF